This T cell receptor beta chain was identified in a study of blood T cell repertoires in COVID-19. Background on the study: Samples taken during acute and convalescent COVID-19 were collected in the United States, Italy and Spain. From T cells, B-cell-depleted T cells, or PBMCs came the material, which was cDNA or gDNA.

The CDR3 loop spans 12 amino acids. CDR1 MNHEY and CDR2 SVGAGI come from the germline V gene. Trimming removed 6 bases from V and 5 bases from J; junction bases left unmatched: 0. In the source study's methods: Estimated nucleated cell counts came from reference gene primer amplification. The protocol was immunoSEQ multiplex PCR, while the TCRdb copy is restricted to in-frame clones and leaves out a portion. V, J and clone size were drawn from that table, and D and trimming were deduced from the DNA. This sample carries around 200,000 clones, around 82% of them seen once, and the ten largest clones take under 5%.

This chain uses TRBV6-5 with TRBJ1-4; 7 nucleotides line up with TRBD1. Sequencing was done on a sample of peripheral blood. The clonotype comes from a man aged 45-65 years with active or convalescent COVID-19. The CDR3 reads CASRGQNEKLFF. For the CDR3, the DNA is TGTGCCAGCAGGGGACAGAATGAAAAACTGTTTTTT.